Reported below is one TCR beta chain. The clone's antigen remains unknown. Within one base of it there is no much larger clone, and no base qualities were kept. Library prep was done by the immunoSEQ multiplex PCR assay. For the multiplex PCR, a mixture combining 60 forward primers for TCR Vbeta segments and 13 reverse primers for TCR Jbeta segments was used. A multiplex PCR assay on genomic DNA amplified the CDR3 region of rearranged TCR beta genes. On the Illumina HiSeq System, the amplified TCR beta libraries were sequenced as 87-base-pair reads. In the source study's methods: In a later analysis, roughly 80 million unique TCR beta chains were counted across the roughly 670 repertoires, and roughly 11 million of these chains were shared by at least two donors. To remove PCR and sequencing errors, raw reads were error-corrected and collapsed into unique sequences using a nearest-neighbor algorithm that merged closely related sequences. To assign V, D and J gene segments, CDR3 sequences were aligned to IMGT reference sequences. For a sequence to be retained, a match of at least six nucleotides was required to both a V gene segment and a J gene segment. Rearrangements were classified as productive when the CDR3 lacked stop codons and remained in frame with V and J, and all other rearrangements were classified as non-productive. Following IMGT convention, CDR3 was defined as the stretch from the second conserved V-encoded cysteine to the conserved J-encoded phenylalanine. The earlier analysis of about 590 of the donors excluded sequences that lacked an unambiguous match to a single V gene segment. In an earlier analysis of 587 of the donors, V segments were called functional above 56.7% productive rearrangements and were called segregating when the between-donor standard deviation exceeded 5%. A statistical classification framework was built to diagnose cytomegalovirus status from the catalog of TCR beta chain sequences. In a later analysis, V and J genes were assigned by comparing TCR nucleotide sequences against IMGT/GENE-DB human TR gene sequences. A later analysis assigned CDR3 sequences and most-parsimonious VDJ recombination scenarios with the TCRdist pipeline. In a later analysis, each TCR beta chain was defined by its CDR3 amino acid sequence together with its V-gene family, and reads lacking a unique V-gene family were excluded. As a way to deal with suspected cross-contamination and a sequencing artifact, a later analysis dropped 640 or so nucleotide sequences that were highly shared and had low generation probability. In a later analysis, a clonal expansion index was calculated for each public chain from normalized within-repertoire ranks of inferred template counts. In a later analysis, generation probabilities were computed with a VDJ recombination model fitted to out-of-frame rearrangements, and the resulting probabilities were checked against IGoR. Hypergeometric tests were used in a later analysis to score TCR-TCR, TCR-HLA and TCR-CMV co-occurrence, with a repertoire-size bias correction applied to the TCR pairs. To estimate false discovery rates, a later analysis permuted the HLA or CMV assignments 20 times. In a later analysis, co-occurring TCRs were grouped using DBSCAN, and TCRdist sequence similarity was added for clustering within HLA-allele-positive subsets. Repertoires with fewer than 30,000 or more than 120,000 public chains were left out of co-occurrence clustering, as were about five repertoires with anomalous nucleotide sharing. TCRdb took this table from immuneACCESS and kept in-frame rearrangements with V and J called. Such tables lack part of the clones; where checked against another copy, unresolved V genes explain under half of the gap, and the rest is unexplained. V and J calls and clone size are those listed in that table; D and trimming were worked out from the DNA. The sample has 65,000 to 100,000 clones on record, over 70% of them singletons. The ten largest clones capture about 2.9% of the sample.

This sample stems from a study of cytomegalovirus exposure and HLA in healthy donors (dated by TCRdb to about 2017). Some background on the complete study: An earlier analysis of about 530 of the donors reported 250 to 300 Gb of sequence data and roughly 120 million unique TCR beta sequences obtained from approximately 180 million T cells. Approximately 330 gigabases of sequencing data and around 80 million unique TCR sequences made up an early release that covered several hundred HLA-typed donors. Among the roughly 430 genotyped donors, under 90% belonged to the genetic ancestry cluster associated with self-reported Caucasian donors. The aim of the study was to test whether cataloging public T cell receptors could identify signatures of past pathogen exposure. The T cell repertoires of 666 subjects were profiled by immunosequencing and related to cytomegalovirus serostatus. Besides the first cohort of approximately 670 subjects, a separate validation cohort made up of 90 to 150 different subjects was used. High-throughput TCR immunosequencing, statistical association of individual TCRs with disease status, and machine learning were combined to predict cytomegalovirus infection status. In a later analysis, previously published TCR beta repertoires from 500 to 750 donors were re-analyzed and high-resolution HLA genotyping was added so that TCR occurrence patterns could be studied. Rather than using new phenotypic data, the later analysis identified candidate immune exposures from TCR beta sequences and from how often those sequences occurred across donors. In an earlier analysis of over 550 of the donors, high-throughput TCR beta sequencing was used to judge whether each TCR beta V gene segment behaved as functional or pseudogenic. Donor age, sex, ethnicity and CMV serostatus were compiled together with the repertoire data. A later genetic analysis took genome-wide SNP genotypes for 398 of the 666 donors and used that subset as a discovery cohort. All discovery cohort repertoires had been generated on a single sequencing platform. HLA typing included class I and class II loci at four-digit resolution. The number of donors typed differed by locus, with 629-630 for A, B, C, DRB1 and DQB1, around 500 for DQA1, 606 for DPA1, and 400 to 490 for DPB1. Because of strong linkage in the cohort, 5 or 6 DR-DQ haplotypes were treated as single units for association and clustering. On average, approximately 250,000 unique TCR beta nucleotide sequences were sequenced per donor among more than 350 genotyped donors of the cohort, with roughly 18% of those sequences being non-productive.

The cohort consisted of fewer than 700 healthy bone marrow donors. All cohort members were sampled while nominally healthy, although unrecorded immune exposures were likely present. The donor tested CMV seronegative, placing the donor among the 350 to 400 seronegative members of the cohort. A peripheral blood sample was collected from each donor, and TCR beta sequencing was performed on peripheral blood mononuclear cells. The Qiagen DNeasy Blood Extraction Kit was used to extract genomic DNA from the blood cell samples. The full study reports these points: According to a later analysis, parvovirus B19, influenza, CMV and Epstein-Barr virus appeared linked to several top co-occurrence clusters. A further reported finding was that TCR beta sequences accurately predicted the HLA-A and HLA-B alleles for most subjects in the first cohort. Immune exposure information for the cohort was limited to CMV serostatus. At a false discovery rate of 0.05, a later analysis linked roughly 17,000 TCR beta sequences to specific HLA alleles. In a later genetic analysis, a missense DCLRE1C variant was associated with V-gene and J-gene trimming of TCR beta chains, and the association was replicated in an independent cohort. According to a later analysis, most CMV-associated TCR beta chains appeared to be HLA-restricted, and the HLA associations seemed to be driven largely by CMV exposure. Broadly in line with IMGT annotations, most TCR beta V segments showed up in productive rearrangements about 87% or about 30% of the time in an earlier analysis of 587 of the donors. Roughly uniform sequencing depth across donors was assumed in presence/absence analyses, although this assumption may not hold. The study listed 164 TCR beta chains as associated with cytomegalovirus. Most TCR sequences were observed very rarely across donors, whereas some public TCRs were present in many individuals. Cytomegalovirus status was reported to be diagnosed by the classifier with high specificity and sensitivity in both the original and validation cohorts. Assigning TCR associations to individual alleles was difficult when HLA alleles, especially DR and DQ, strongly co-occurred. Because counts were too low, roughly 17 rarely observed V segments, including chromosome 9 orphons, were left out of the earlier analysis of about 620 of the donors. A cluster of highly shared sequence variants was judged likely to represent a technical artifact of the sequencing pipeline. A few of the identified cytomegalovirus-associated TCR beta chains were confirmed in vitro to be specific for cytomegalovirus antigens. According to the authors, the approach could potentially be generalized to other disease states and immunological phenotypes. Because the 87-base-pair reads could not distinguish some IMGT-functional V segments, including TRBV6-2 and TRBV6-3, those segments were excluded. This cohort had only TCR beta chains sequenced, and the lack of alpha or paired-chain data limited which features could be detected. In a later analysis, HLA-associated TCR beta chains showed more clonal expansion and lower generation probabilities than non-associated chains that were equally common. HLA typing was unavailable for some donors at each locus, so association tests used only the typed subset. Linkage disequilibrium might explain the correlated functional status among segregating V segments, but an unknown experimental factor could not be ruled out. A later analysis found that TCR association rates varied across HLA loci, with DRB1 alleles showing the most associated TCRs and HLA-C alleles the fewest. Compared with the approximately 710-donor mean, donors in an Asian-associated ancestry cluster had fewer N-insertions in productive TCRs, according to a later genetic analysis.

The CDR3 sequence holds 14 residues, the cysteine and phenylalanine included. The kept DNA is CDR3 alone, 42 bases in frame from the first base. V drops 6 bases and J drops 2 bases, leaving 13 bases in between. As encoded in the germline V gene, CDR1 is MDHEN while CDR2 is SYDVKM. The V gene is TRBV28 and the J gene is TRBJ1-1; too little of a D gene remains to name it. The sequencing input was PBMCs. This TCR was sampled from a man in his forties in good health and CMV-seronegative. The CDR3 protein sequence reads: CASSVGGSNTEAFF. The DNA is TGTGCCAGCAGCGTCGGCGGCTCTAACACTGAAGCTTTCTTT.